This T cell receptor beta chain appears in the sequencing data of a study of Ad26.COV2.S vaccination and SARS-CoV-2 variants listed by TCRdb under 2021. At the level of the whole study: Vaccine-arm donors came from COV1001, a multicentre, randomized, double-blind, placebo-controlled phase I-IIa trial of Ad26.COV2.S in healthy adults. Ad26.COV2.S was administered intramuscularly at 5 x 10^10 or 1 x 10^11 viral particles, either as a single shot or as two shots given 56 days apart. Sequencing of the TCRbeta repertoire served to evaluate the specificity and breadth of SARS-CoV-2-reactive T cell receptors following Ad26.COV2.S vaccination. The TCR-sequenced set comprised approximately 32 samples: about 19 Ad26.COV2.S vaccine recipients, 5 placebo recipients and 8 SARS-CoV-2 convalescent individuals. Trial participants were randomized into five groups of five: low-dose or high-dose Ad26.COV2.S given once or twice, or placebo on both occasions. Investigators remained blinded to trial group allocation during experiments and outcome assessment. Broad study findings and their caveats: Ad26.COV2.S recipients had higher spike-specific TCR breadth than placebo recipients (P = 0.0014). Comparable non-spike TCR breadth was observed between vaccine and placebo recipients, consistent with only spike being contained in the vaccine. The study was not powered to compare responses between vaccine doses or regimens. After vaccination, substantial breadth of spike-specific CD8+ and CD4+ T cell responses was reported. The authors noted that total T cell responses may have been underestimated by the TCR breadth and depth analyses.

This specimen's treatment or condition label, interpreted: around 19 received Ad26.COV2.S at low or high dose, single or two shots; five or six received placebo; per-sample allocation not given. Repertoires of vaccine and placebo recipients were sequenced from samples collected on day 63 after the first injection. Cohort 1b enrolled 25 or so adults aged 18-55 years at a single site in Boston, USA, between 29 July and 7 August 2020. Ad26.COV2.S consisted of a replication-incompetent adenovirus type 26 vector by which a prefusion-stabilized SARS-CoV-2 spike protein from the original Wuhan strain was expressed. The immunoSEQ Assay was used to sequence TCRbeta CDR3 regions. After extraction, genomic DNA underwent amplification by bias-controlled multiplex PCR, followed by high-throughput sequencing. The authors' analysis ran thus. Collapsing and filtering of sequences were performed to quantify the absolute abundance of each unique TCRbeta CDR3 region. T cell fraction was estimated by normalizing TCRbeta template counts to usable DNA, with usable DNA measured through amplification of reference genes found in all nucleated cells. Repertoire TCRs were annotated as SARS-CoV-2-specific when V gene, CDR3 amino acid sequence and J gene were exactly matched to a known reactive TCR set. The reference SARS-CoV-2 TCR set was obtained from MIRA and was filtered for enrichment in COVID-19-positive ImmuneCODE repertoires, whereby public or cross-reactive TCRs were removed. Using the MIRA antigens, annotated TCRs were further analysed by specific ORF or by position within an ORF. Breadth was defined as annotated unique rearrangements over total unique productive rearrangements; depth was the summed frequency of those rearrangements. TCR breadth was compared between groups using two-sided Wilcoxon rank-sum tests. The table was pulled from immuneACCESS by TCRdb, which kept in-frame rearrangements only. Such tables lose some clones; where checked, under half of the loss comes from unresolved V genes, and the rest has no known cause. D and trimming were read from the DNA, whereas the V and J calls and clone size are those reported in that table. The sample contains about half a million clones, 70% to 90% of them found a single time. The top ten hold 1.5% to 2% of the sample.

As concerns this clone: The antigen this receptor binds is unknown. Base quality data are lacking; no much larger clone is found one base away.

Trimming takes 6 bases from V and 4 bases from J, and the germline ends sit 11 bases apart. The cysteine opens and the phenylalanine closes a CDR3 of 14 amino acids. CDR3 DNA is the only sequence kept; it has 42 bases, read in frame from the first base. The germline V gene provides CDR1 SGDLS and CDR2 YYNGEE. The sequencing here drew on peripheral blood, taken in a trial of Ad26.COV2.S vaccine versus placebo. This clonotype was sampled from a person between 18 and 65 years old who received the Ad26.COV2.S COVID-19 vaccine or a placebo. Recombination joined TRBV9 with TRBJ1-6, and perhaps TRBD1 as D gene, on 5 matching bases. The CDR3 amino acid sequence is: CASKGDLYNSPLHF. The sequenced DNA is TGTGCCAGCAAAGGGGACTTATATAATTCACCCCTCCACTTT.